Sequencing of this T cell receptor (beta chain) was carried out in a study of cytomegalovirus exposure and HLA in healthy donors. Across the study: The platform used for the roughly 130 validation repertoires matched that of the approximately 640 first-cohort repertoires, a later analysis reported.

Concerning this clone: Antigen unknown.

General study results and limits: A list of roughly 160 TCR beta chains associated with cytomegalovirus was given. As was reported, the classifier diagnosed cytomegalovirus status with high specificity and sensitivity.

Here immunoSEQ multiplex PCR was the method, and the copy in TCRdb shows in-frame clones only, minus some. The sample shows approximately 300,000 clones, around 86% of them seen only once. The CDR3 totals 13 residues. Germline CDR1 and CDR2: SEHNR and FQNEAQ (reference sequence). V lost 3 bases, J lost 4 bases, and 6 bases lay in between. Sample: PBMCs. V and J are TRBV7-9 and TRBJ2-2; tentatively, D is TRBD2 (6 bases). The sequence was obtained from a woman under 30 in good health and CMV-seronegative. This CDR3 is CASSFSGTGELFF. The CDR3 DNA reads TGTGCCAGCAGCTTTAGCGGCACCGGGGAGCTGTTTTTT.